What follows are 23 T cell receptor beta chains derived from one specimen sequenced in a study of blood T cells in healthy people across ages. Sample-barcoded 5' priming and a J-beta primer mix drove a second PCR of roughly 6 to 12 cycles. TCRdb re-derived calls from the 5' RACE reads in MiXCR, one entry per CDR3 protein. The sample includes 1.2 million to 1.5 million distinct CDR3 sequences, roughly 60% of them seen just once. Sample: blood. These receptors were taken from a man aged 18-30 years in good health.

The V call is TRBV27, the J call TRBJ2-3; 9 bases line up with TRBD1. This CDR3 is 15 amino acids long. From germline, CDR1 is MNHEY and CDR2 SMNVEV (reference sequence). Germline trimming cut 4 bases from V and 2 bases from J; bases unmatched to any gene: 4. In DNA form, the CDR3 reads TGTGCCAGCAGTTCGGGGACAGGGATCACAGATACGCAGTATTTT. It is translated as CASSSGTGITDTQYF.

The chain couples TRBV3-1 to TRBJ2-3, with a weak D call TRBD2 (5 bases). The V and J ends lost 0 bases and 0 bases respectively, with 22 bases between them. Germline V gene data show CDR1 as LGHDT and CDR2 as YNNKEL (reference sequence). The CDR3 runs 20 residues. The CDR3 bases are TGTGCCAGCAGCCAAGATCGGATCCATAAGTTGGGAGATAGCACAGATACGCAGTATTTT. Protein product: CASSQDRIHKLGDSTDTQYF.

The chain recombines TRBV5-1 with TRBJ2-3; 7 nucleotides match TRBD2. Per the germline V gene, CDR1 is SGHRS and CDR2 is YFSETQ. This CDR3 region has 15 residues. Unmatched junction bases numbered 8, after V lost 2 bases and J lost 5 bases. The CDR3 loop reads CASSFGLRGLDTQYF. The CDR3 bases are TGCGCCAGCAGCTTTGGGTTGCGGGGGTTAGATACGCAGTATTTT.

This rearrangement joins TRBV5-5 to TRBJ2-3; the match to TRBD2 covers 10 bases. J gave up 6 bases and V 4 bases, and 5 bases lay outside the gene matches. The germline CDR1 and CDR2 sequences are SGHKS and YYEKEE (reference sequence). There are 14 residues in the CDR3. The chain's CDR3 is CASSQAGGPDTQYF. CDR3 DNA: TGTGCCAGCAGCCAAGCGGGGGGGCCGGATACGCAGTATTTT.

This clonotype was found a few times. V and J are TRBV10-3 and TRBJ2-7, with TRBD2 matching 9 bases. Germline V gene sequence: CDR1 ENHRY, CDR2 SYGVKD. The CDR3 extends over 15 amino acids. After removal of 3 bases from V and 3 bases from J, the junction contained 6 bases not matched to a gene. CDR3 DNA sequence: TGTGCCATCAGTGAATCCCAGACTAGCGGCTACGAGCAGTACTTC. It encodes CAISESQTSGYEQYF.

The V gene is TRBV2, the J gene TRBJ2-3; 7 bases are a match to TRBD1. J lost 0 bases, V lost 8 bases, and 5 bases had no gene match. CDR1 is SNHLY and CDR2 is FYNNEI in the germline V gene. The CDR3 is 14 amino acids. CDR3 sequence (DNA): TGTGCCAGCTCCGACAGGGCTAGCACAGATACGCAGTATTTT. Its translation is CASSDRASTDTQYF.

Comment on this clonotype: A read error may account for a junction end that differs from germline. The chain links TRBV7-2 to TRBJ2-1; 7 bases are shared with TRBD2. The germline V gene encodes CDR1 SGHTA and CDR2 FQGNSA. The CDR3 runs to 16 residues. The CDR3 protein is CANSSTGGTTHNEQFF. The DNA of the CDR3 is TGTGCCAACAGCAGTACCGGAGGGACTACACACAATGAGCAGTTCTTC. Filled out from reference TRBV7-2 and TRBJ2-1, the complete variable domain reads GAGVSQSPSNKVTEKGKDVELRCDPISGHTALYWYRQSLGQGLEFLIYFQGNSAPDKSGLPSDRFSAERTGGSVSTLTIQRTQQEDSAVYLCANSSTGGTTHNEQFFGPGTRLTVL.

This clonotype was observed a handful of times. The rearrangement links TRBV7-9 to TRBJ2-3; weak D call: TRBD2 (5 bases). V shed 7 bases and J shed 4 bases, with 18 bases lying between them. The CDR3 spans 15 residues. The V gene's germline CDR1 is SEHNR and CDR2 FQNEAQ (reference sequence). CDR3 DNA: TGTGCCAGCACACTACCGGGGTCCCCGGCAGATACGCAGTATTTT. This translates into CASTLPGSPADTQYF.

The J gene is TRBJ2-2, the V gene TRBV9; 7 nucleotides agree with TRBD2. The trim removed 0 bases at V and 1 base at J, leaving 12 bases unmatched. The CDR3 has 19 amino acids. Germline assignment: CDR1 SGDLS and CDR2 YYNGEE. CDR3 amino acids: CASSVGAGAVVLNTGELFF. In DNA form, the CDR3 reads TGTGCCAGCAGCGTAGGCGCGGGAGCGGTGGTTCTGAACACCGGGGAGCTGTTTTTT.

V gene TRBV27 combines with J gene TRBJ2-1; 7 bases are shared with TRBD2. The CDR3 extends over 15 amino acids. Germline CDR1 reads MNHEY; CDR2 reads SMNVEV (reference sequence). V trimming: 4 bases; J trimming: 8 bases; junction bases outside the gene matches: 11. CDR3 nucleotide sequence: TGTGCCAGCAGTTCTCTGACTAGCCGGCCTTATGAGCAGTTCTTC. Translated, it gives CASSSLTSRPYEQFF.

This clonotype has a single count. J is TRBJ1-2 and V is TRBV4-2; D remains ambiguous. V lost 1 base, J lost 3 bases, and 9 bases lay in between. Germline V gene sequence: CDR1 LGHNA, CDR2 YNFKEQ. CDR3 size: 14 residues. The chain's CDR3 is CASSQGWTDYGYTF. In DNA form, the CDR3 reads TGTGCCAGCAGCCAAGGATGGACGGACTATGGCTACACCTTC.

The J gene is TRBJ2-6, the V gene TRBV10-3; TRBD2 aligns across 9 bases. With 4 bases clipped from V and 0 bases from J, the junction kept 10 bases outside the gene matches. From germline, CDR1 is ENHRY and CDR2 SYGVKD. The length of the CDR3 is 19 residues. As DNA, the CDR3 is TGTGCCATCAGTGGAATTCGGCGGGAGGGGAGCTCTGGGGCCAACGTCCTGACTTTC. Amino acids: CAISGIRREGSSGANVLTF.

This rearrangement joins TRBV4-3 to TRBJ2-1, with TRBD2 as a possible D gene (7 bases). The CDR3 extends over 15 amino acids. Trimming stripped 1 base from V and 8 bases from J, with 15 bases between. Germline V CDR1 and CDR2: LGHNA, YSLEER. The CDR3 reads CASSQVGGGTHEQFF. Here the CDR3 DNA reads TGCGCCAGCAGCCAAGTAGGGGGGGGGACCCATGAGCAGTTCTTC.

This clonotype was counted only a few times. The chain carries TRBV29-1 and TRBJ2-5; TRBD1 agrees at 7 bases. Germline values: CDR1 SQVTM, CDR2 ANQGSEA. This CDR3 region has 15 residues. The V segment lost 4 bases and the J segment 0 bases; nucleotides outside the gene matches: 8. In DNA, the CDR3 is TGCAGCGTTGGTATCCGGGACAGATACCAAGAGACCCAGTACTTC. This gives the protein CSVGIRDRYQETQYF.

As regards this clonotype: The junction differs from germline at one of its ends, possibly a read error. This rearrangement joins TRBV4-2 to TRBJ2-5, with D perhaps matching TRBD2 (6 bases). The length of the CDR3 is 16 residues. Germline CDR1 is LGHNA and CDR2 is YNFKEQ. The CDR3 DNA sequence: TGTGCCAGCAGCCAGTCGGGTTGGGACTCCCAAGAGGCCCAGTACTTC. Amino acids: CASSQSGWDSQEAQYF.

The chain couples TRBV27 to TRBJ2-2; the D is unclear. The CDR3 runs 14 residues. V was clipped by 5 bases and J by 1 base, with 8 bases between them. Germline V lookup: CDR1 MNHEY, CDR2 SMNVEV (reference sequence). The CDR3 nucleotides are TGTGCCAGCAGTCGTCGATTGAACACCGGGGAGCTGTTTTTT. As protein: CASSRRLNTGELFF.

This clonotype was picked up one time. The chain carries TRBV25-1 and TRBJ1-1; D gene unclear. Germline V gene data show CDR1 as MGHDK and CDR2 as SYGVNS. This CDR3 spans 13 amino acids. V lost 2 bases and J lost 8, with 12 bases in between. The chain's CDR3 is CASSEAGRREAFF. CDR3 DNA sequence: TGTGCCAGCAGTGAAGCCGGGCGGAGGGAAGCTTTCTTT. Together with reference TRBV25-1 and TRBJ1-1, the CDR3 gives the full variable domain: EADIYQTPRYLVIGTGKKITLECSQTMGHDKMYWYQQDPGMELHLIHYSYGVNSTEKGDLSSESTVSRIRTEHFPLTLESARPSHTSQYLCASSEAGRREAFFGQGTRLTVV.

This clonotype was seen only once. CDR3 sequence: CASSQAGHSPLHF. The DNA for the CDR3 is TGTGCCAGCAGCCAAGCAGGGCATTCACCCCTCCACTTT. The chain is built from TRBV4-2 and TRBJ1-6; a weak D match, TRBD1 (5 bases). V gave up 1 base and J gave up 8 bases, with 6 bases separating them. Germline V gene data show CDR1 as LGHNA and CDR2 as YNFKEQ. The length of the CDR3 is 13 residues.

About this clonotype: This may be a read error: a much more frequent sequence differs by one nucleotide. The chain joins TRBV29-1 to TRBJ2-7; possible D gene TRBD1, 6 bases. The CDR3 consists of 12 residues. The germline V gene encodes CDR1 SQVTM and CDR2 ANQGSEA. CDR3 region: CSVEGTAYGQYF. DNA of the CDR3: TGCAGCGTTGAAGGGACAGCCTACGGGCAGTACTTC.

The CDR3 nucleotides read TGTGCCACCAGCCCAGCTGGAGGGGTCCACACTGAAGCTTTCTTT. Amino acids: CATSPAGGVHTEAFF. The rearrangement uses TRBV24-1 and TRBJ1-1; possibly TRBD1 for D (5 bases). Trimming shortened V by 7 bases and J by 3 bases, and 17 bases separated the two germline ends. Germline V CDR1 and CDR2: KGHDR, SFDVKD. CDR3 size: 15 residues.

This chain links TRBV20-1 with TRBJ2-3; TRBD2 matches at 13 bases. Trimming removed 6 bases from V and 7 bases from J; junction bases left unmatched: 7. CDR1 and CDR2 from the germline V gene are DFQATT and SNEGSKA (reference sequence). CDR3 length: 14 amino acids. The CDR3 nucleotides read TGCAGTGCGCCTACTAGCGGGGGGGCAAATACGCAGTATTTT. This sequence encodes CSAPTSGGANTQYF.

In the case of this clonotype: Mismatch with germline at one junction end may stem from a read error. The chain carries TRBV6-6 and TRBJ1-1; no definite D call. The CDR3 length is 12 residues. From germline, CDR1 is MNHNY and CDR2 SVGAGI (reference sequence). CDR3 in amino acids: CASSLIVTKAFF. The CDR3 DNA sequence: TGTGCCAGCAGTTTAATTGTCACTAAAGCTTTCTTT.

The genes are TRBV9 and TRBJ2-3, with D possibly matching TRBD2 (5 bases). The CDR3 is 15 residues long. V was clipped by 3 bases and J by 6 bases, with 17 bases between them. CDR1 SGDLS and CDR2 YYNGEE come from the germline V gene. The CDR3 DNA follows: TGTGCCAGCAGCGCCCCACTAGTGCAGGCGGATACGCAGTATTTT. Translation: CASSAPLVQADTQYF.